Presented here are 27 T cell receptor beta chains from one specimen sequenced in a study of OX40 agonist ivuxolimab in advanced cancers. The data were produced by immunoSEQ multiplex PCR, yet TCRdb's version contains in-frame clones alone and is incomplete. The sample shows tens of thousands of clones, 70% to 90% of them seen only once. Sequenced here: CD4+ or CD8+ T cells sorted from blood, sampled in a trial of the OX40 agonist ivuxolimab. These receptors were taken from an adult with an advanced solid tumor such as melanoma, head and neck, liver or kidney cancer.

This clone was seen a handful of times. The chain combines TRBV28 with TRBJ1-1; D gene ambiguous. The V gene's germline CDR1 is MDHEN and CDR2 SYDVKM. The V gene lost 2 bases and the J gene lost 6 bases, with 1 base spanning the gap. The CDR3 spans 10 residues. The CDR3 reads CASSLAEAFF. For the CDR3, the DNA is TGTGCCAGCAGTTTAGCTGAAGCTTTCTTT.

V usage is TRBV19 and J usage is TRBJ1-1; D is unclear. CDR1 and CDR2 from the germline V gene are LNHDA and SQIVND (reference sequence). This CDR3 is built from 13 residues. V was trimmed by 3 bases and J by 1 base, leaving 6 bases between them. The chain's CDR3 is CASSIDPNTEAFF. The CDR3 nucleotides are TGTGCCAGTAGTATTGACCCGAACACTGAAGCTTTCTTT.

The chain has TRBV5-6 and TRBJ1-5; weak D call: TRBD1 (6 bases). In germline, CDR1 is SGHDT, CDR2 YYEEEE. V was trimmed by 0 bases and J by 3 bases, leaving 13 bases between them. The CDR3 extends over 16 amino acids. The CDR3 region is CASSLVSGGPNQPQHF. CDR3 DNA sequence: TGTGCCAGCAGCTTGGTATCCGGGGGCCCCAATCAGCCCCAGCATTTT.

J is TRBJ2-1 and V is TRBV7-8; maybe TRBD1 (5 bases). V lost 5 bases to trimming and J lost 0 bases, with 8 bases between them. The CDR3 extends over 14 amino acids. Germline values: CDR1 SGHVS, CDR2 FQNEAQ. CDR3 coding DNA: TGTGCCAGCAGCCGACAGCTCTCCTACAATGAGCAGTTCTTC. It encodes CASSRQLSYNEQFF.

The chain couples TRBV6-5 to TRBJ2-5; TRBD1 agrees at 8 bases. CDR3 length equals 13 residues. V lost 7 bases and J lost 3; bases outside the gene matches: 4. CDR1 is MNHEY and CDR2 is SVGAGI in the germline V gene. The CDR3 DNA reads as TGTGCCAGCACCGGACAGGGTAAAGAGACCCAGTACTTC. This encodes CASTGQGKETQYF.

The V and J genes are TRBV9 and TRBJ2-7; a possible D gene is TRBD2 (6 bases). The germline V gene encodes CDR1 SGDLS and CDR2 YYNGEE. V gave up 0 bases and J gave up 0 bases, with 13 bases separating them. This CDR3 has 16 residues. In DNA form, the CDR3 reads TGTGCCAGCAGCGTAGAGGGTAGCGGAAGCTCCTACGAGCAGTACTTC. Translated, it gives CASSVEGSGSSYEQYF.

The V and J genes are TRBV18 and TRBJ2-3; D is perhaps TRBD2 (6 bases). V lost 3 bases and J 3 bases, leaving 16 bases between the germline ends. The length of the CDR3 is 16 residues. CDR1 is KGHSH, CDR2 LQKENI, per germline. Written as DNA, the CDR3 is TGTGCCAGCTCACCTTCGGGAGAGGGTCATACAGATACGCAGTATTTT. Protein: CASSPSGEGHTDTQYF.

The V and J genes are TRBV18 and TRBJ1-2; D is unresolved. CDR1 KGHSH and CDR2 LQKENI come from the germline V gene. Trimming took 3 bases from V and 6 from J, leaving 14 bases between them. The CDR3 has 14 residues. The CDR3 reads CASSPGGEKDGYTF. The CDR3 DNA reads TGTGCCAGCTCACCGGGAGGAGAAAAAGATGGCTACACCTTC.

The rearrangement uses TRBV2 and TRBJ2-7; 7 bases fit TRBD2. Germline V gene lookup returns CDR1 SNHLY and CDR2 FYNNEI. The CDR3 consists of 15 residues. J gave up 1 base and V 3 bases, and 6 bases lay outside the gene matches. CDR3: CASSDQRDSSYEQYF. The CDR3 DNA reads TGTGCCAGCAGTGATCAGCGGGATAGTTCCTACGAGCAGTACTTC.

The V gene is TRBV11-2, the J gene TRBJ2-1, with a tentative D call TRBD2 (6 bases). This CDR3 contains 15 residues. Germline CDR1 is SGHAT and CDR2 is FQNNGV. V lost 5 bases and J 5 bases, leaving 16 bases between the germline ends. The chain's CDR3 is CASSSRDSPHNEQFF. CDR3 nucleotides: TGTGCCAGCAGCAGCCGGGACTCCCCCCACAATGAGCAGTTCTTC.

The chain recombines TRBV4-2 with TRBJ2-1, with 7 bases that match TRBD2. The V and J ends lost 2 bases and 7 bases, in that order; junction bases with no gene match: 2. Germline CDR1 and CDR2: LGHNA and YNFKEQ. The CDR3 length is 13 residues. The CDR3 loop reads CASSQTRGNEQFF. CDR3 in DNA: TGTGCCAGCAGCCAAACGCGGGGGAATGAGCAGTTCTTC.

The sample holds a few counts of this clone. This chain connects TRBV2 to TRBJ1-5, with D unclear. The CDR3 has 13 amino acids. Germline V gene data show CDR1 as SNHLY and CDR2 as FYNNEI. Deletions cut 9 bases from V and 9 bases from J, with 18 bases between. This CDR3 is CASRTIGKRPQHF. CDR3 nucleotides: TGTGCCAGTCGGACGATCGGGAAACGGCCCCAGCATTTT.

The genes are TRBV20-1 and TRBJ2-1, with D possibly being TRBD2 (6 bases). The CDR3 totals 10 residues. Deletions cut 4 bases from V and 15 bases from J, with 13 bases between. CDR1 and CDR2 (germline): DFQATT, SNEGSKA (reference sequence). CDR3 loop: CSANAGLPFF. The CDR3 DNA is TGCAGTGCTAATGCGGGATTGCCGTTCTTC.

The chain has TRBV7-9 and TRBJ2-5; 9 bases are a match to TRBD1. In germline, CDR1 is SEHNR, CDR2 FQNEAQ (reference sequence). The V segment lost 5 bases and the J segment 5 bases; nucleotides outside the gene matches: 6. The CDR3 is 14 residues long. The CDR3 protein is CASSVTGGGETQYF. Written as DNA, the CDR3 is TGTGCCAGCAGCGTGACAGGGGGAGGGGAGACCCAGTACTTC.

The chain joins TRBV28 to TRBJ2-4; TRBD1 aligns across 9 bases. In germline, CDR1 is MDHEN, CDR2 SYDVKM. CDR3 length equals 18 residues. The V gene end was trimmed by 3 bases and the J gene end by 0 bases; junction bases not matched to a gene: 9. CDR3 DNA: TGTGCCAGCAGTTTGGGGACAGGGATCGGGGTAGCCAAAAACATTCAGTACTTC. This encodes CASSLGTGIGVAKNIQYF.

The gene calls are TRBV10-3 and TRBJ2-3, with D possibly being TRBD1 or TRBD2 (6 bases each). CDR1 and CDR2 (germline): ENHRY, SYGVKD. CDR3 length equals 14 residues. For the CDR3, the DNA is TGTGCTACGGTCACAGGGAGGAGCACAGATACGCAGTATTTT. Its protein product is CATVTGRSTDTQYF.

The gene calls are TRBV21-1 and TRBJ2-2; the D segment call TRBD1 is taken from the table without a DNA check. TRBV21-1 is a recognized pseudogene. The CDR3 sequence is 16 residues long. For the CDR3, the DNA is TGTGCCAGCAGCAAAGTCCAAAGGGGGTTTTTCGGGGAGCTGTTTTTT. The encoded protein is CASSKVQRGFFGELFF.

The V call is TRBV5-6, the J call TRBJ1-5; the D is unclear. V lost 0 bases to trimming and J lost 5 bases, with 9 bases between them. Germline loops: CDR1 SGHDT, CDR2 YYEEEE. CDR3 size: 14 residues. CDR3: CASSLGATDQPQHF. CDR3 nucleotides: TGTGCCAGCAGCTTGGGGGCGACGGATCAGCCCCAGCATTTT.

The J gene is TRBJ1-2, the V gene TRBV2; 7 bases agree with TRBD1. In germline, CDR1 is SNHLY, CDR2 FYNNEI. Trimming cost V 3 bases and J 7 bases; bases outside gene matches: 8. CDR3 length: 14 amino acids. The CDR3 DNA reads TGTGCCAGCAGTGATCAGGGGGTTTCTTTTGGCTACACCTTC. This gives the protein CASSDQGVSFGYTF.

A single count supports this clone. This sequence joins TRBV13 and TRBJ1-2, with 10 bases identical to TRBD1. The V segment lost 5 bases and the J segment 4 bases; nucleotides outside the gene matches: 4. Per germline, CDR1 PRHDT and CDR2 FYEKMQ (reference sequence). The CDR3 consists of 14 residues. This chain's CDR3 is CASSPGQGVYGYTF. DNA of the CDR3: TGTGCCAGCAGCCCAGGACAGGGGGTCTATGGCTACACCTTC.

This chain links TRBV7-2 with TRBJ2-7; the D gene is possibly TRBD1 (6 bases). V dropped 5 bases and J dropped 4 bases, with 18 bases sitting between them. The CDR3 is 15 residues long. Germline loops: CDR1 SGHTA, CDR2 FQGNSA. CDR3: CASSRGRSTGYEQYF. The CDR3 region has the DNA TGTGCCAGCAGCCGAGGACGGTCGACAGGATACGAGCAGTACTTC.

The chain employs TRBV15 and TRBJ2-7; 10 bases align to TRBD1. Per germline, CDR1 LNHNV and CDR2 YYDKDF (reference sequence). This CDR3 is built from 15 residues. With 0 bases clipped from V and 9 bases from J, the junction kept 8 bases outside the gene matches. The DNA of the CDR3 is TGTGCCACCAGCAGAGATTCGGGGACAGGGGAATTGCAGTACTTC. Translated: CATSRDSGTGELQYF.

The chain recombines TRBV27 with TRBJ1-5; 9 bases map to TRBD1. Germline V CDR1 and CDR2: MNHEY, SMNVEV (reference sequence). Trimming removed 5 bases from V and 3 bases from J; junction bases left unmatched: 5. The CDR3 spans 15 residues. This CDR3 is CASSKTGGPNQPQHF. CDR3 in DNA: TGTGCCAGCAGTAAGACAGGGGGTCCCAATCAGCCCCAGCATTTT.

The chain is built from TRBV18 and TRBJ2-3; D ambiguous. V lost 2 bases and J 4 bases, leaving 4 bases between the germline ends. Germline CDR1 and CDR2: KGHSH and LQKENI. The length of the CDR3 is 12 residues. CDR3 sequence: CASSPVSDTQYF. The CDR3 DNA reads as TGTGCCAGCTCACCAGTCTCAGATACGCAGTATTTT.

The rearrangement joins TRBV5-4 to TRBJ2-7; D remains unclear. V lost 0 bases and J 5 bases, leaving 12 bases between the germline ends. Germline lookup yields CDR1 SGHNT and CDR2 YYREEE (reference sequence). CDR3 length equals 14 residues. CDR3 coding DNA: TGTGCCAGCAGCTTGGGTCGCAGATCGGACGAGCAGTACTTC. Residues: CASSLGRRSDEQYF.

This sequence joins TRBV6-5 and TRBJ1-1; D not resolved. Trimming pared 10 bases from V and 6 bases from J, leaving 15 bases between. The germline gives CDR1 MNHEY, CDR2 SVGAGI. This CDR3 has 12 amino acids. CDR3 protein: CATETPEAEAFF. The CDR3 DNA follows: TGTGCCACCGAGACCCCGGAAGCTGAAGCTTTCTTT.

The chain links TRBV2 to TRBJ1-2, with TRBD1 identical over 7 bases. Germline values: CDR1 SNHLY, CDR2 FYNNEI. The CDR3 consists of 15 residues. Germline trimming cut 6 bases from V and 4 bases from J; bases unmatched to any gene: 11. CDR3 in DNA: TGTGCCAGCAGAAACGACAGGGCCCTTTTCTATGGCTACACCTTC. It is translated as CASRNDRALFYGYTF. Full variable domain (rest looked up from reference TRBV2 and TRBJ1-2): EPEVTQTPSHQVTQMGQEVILRCVPISNHLYFYWYRQILGQKVEFLVSFYNNEISEKSEIFDDQFSVERPDGSNFTLKIRSTKLEDSAMYFCASRNDRALFYGYTFGSGTRLTVV.